The 11 T cell receptor beta chains reported below all come from one sample, sequenced in a study of CD8 T cells in Susac syndrome. It was with random hexamers that roughly 0.45 to 1 ug RNA was reverse transcribed. TCRdb reprocessed the immunoSEQ multiplex PCR reads via MiXCR and lists one record per CDR3 protein. The repertoire includes just over 150,000 distinct CDR3 sequences, about 95% of them detected once, and 0.16% sits in the top ten. Sequenced material: CD4+ T cells from PBMCs. The source of these receptors is a human donor with Susac syndrome.

This clonotype was observed a handful of times. This chain joins TRBV4-2 and TRBJ2-7; 10 bases align to TRBD1. CDR1 is LGHNA, CDR2 YNFKEQ, per germline. Trimming removed 5 bases from V and 2 bases from J; junction bases left unmatched: 3. CDR3 size: 14 residues. This CDR3 reads CASSTGTGAYEQYF. CDR3 bases: TGTGCCAGCAGCACCGGGACAGGGGCCTACGAGCAGTACTTC.

This sequence joins TRBV12-3 or TRBV12-4 and TRBJ2-5; TRBD2 agrees at 10 bases. This CDR3 is 15 amino acids long. Trimming took 3 bases from V and 4 from J; bases not matched to a gene: 5. CDR3 sequence (DNA): TGTGCCAGCAGTTTCAGCGGGGGGGCGGGAGAGACCCAGTACTTC. It encodes CASSFSGGAGETQYF.

This chain links TRBV20-1 with TRBJ1-5; 8 bases are a match to TRBD1. The ends lost 3 bases at V and 6 bases at J; junction bases unmatched: 7. This CDR3 is built from 14 residues. Germline CDR1 is DFQATT and CDR2 is SNEGSKA (reference sequence). The CDR3 DNA reads TGCAGTGCTAGGAAGGGGACAGGATTTCAGCCCCAGCATTTT. Translation: CSARKGTGFQPQHF.

This chain connects TRBV20-1 to TRBJ2-1; D might be TRBD1 or TRBD2, each matching 5 bases. This CDR3 is built from 12 residues. CDR1 is DFQATT, CDR2 SNEGSKA, per germline (reference sequence). V lost 3 bases, J lost 8 bases, and 11 bases lay in between. The CDR3 DNA reads TGCAGTGCTAGGGTCCGGGGCCATGAGCAGTTCTTC. Protein: CSARVRGHEQFF.

The chain joins TRBV3-1 to TRBJ2-5; D is unresolved. V shed 3 bases and J shed 5 bases, with 7 bases lying between them. The CDR3 runs 12 residues. Germline lookup yields CDR1 LGHDT and CDR2 YNNKEL (reference sequence). This CDR3 reads CASSQISETQYF. Here the CDR3 DNA reads TGTGCCAGCAGCCAGATATCGGAGACCCAGTACTTC.

The V and J genes are TRBV12-3 or TRBV12-4 and TRBJ2-7; TRBD2 agrees at 14 bases. J was trimmed by 0 bases and V by 5 bases; bases with no gene match: 3. The CDR3 covers 16 residues. CDR3 amino acids: CASSRTSGGISYEQYF. DNA of the CDR3: TGTGCCAGCAGTCGGACTAGCGGGGGGATCTCCTACGAGCAGTACTTC.

V usage is TRBV5-1 and J usage is TRBJ2-3; 7 positions agree with TRBD2. From germline, CDR1 is SGHRS and CDR2 YFSETQ. The CDR3 has 14 residues. The J segment lost 4 bases and the V segment lost 6 bases, leaving 8 bases of the junction unmatched. For the CDR3, the DNA is TGCGCCAGCAAAGCGGGGTTCCCGGCAGATACGCAGTATTTT. Residues: CASKAGFPADTQYF.

The chain links TRBV5-1 to TRBJ2-7; 7 positions agree with TRBD2. The J segment lost 7 bases and the V segment lost 0 bases, leaving 7 bases of the junction unmatched. This CDR3 has 14 amino acids. Germline CDR1 reads SGHRS; CDR2 reads YFSETQ. CDR3 sequence reads: CASSLEGAGFEQYF. The CDR3, as DNA: TGCGCCAGCAGCTTGGAAGGAGCGGGGTTTGAGCAGTACTTC. The whole variable domain, remainder taken from reference TRBV5-1 and TRBJ2-7, is KAGVTQTPRYLIKTRGQQVTLSCSPISGHRSVSWYQQTPGQGLQFLFEYFSETQRNKGNFPGRFSGRQFSNSRSEMNVSTLELGDSALYLCASSLEGAGFEQYFGPGTRLTVT.

The V call is TRBV7-9, the J call TRBJ2-2; the D is unclear. The CDR3 contains 14 residues. Trimming shortened V by 3 bases and J by 1 base, and 6 bases separated the two germline ends. Germline-derived CDR1 and CDR2 are SEHNR and FQNEAQ (reference sequence). The CDR3 coding sequence is TGTGCCAGCAGCTTCCGACAGAACACCGGGGAGCTGTTTTTT. Its protein product is CASSFRQNTGELFF. Combining the CDR3 with reference TRBV7-9 and TRBJ2-2 gives the whole variable domain DTGVSQNPRHKITKRGQNVTFRCDPISEHNRLYWYRQTLGQGPEFLTYFQNEAQLEKSRLLSDRFSAERPKGSFSTLEIQRTEQGDSAMYLCASSFRQNTGELFFGEGSRLTVL.

The chain employs TRBV11-2 and TRBJ1-1, with D maybe TRBD1 (5 bases). With 3 bases removed from V and 7 bases from J, the gap between germline ends came to 9 bases. CDR1 is SGHAT, CDR2 FQNNGV, per germline. There are 12 residues in the CDR3. The CDR3 region is CASSFGHLEAFF. The CDR3 DNA follows: TGTGCCAGCAGCTTCGGACACCTTGAAGCTTTCTTT.

This sequence joins TRBV14 and TRBJ2-7; the D gene could be TRBD1 or TRBD2 (6 bases each). V was cut by 3 bases and J by 10 bases, with 16 bases left in between. CDR1 and CDR2 (germline): SGHDN, FVKESK. The CDR3 is 13 residues long. The CDR3 bases are TGTGCCAGCAGCCACCCCGTAGGGGGGAACCAGTACTTC. This codes for CASSHPVGGNQYF.